A selection of T cell receptor beta chains follows, all from one sample in a study of T cells in Graves' hyperthyroidism and ophthalmopathy. A single record per CDR3 protein comes from TCRdb applying MiXCR to the multiplex PCR reads. Among roughly 360,000 distinct CDR3 sequences, approximately 13% were seen once, and the ten largest hold less than 25%. The sequencing sample was made of blood. The origin of the receptors is a man aged 25-45 years with Graves' hyperthyroidism that later progressed to Graves' ophthalmopathy. CDR3s include the opening cysteine and the closing phenylalanine or tryptophan. A D gene is named only where the DNA matches it firmly. Size is stated for part of the rows, as once, few or many counts, or as a class when the clone is expanded.

CDR3 length	V gene	D gene	clone size	J gene	CDR3 protein	CDR3 DNA
16	TRBV6-1	TRBD2	many	TRBJ2-3	CASSRLAGVIADTQYF	TGTGCCAGCAGTCGACTAGCGGGGGTGATCGCAGATACGCAGTATTTT
13	TRBV7-3	.	.	TRBJ2-5	CASSLIAGETQYF	TGTGCCAGCAGCTTAATAGCAGGGGAGACCCAGTACTTC
14	TRBV28	.	many	TRBJ2-7	CASSLKDSSYEQYF	TGTGCCAGCAGTTTGAAAGACAGCTCCTACGAGCAGTACTTC
15	TRBV7-3	TRBD2	few	TRBJ2-3	CASSPSGGAFDTQYF	TGTGCCAGCAGCCCAAGCGGGGGGGCCTTCGATACGCAGTATTTT
14	TRBV20-1	TRBD1	.	TRBJ2-6	CSAHRGQGANVLTF	TGCAGTGCCCACAGGGGGCAAGGGGCCAACGTCCTGACTTTC
19	TRBV20-1	TRBD2	few	TRBJ2-5	CSARDSRTSGSPRWETQYF	TGCAGTGCTAGAGACTCTAGGACTAGCGGCTCGCCCCGGTGGGAGACCCAGTACTTC
15	TRBV6-5	.	.	TRBJ1-1	CASSYSRGGNTEAFF	TGTGCCAGCAGTTACTCGAGGGGGGGGAACACTGAAGCTTTCTTT
12	TRBV20-1	.	many	TRBJ1-4	CSASTGREKLFF	TGCAGTGCTAGCACAGGGCGTGAAAAACTGTTTTTT
13	TRBV7-8	.	many	TRBJ1-4	CASRLATNEKLFF	TGTGCCAGCCGTTTGGCAACTAATGAAAAACTGTTTTTT
14	TRBV20-1	.	few	TRBJ1-5	CSARNYRGRQPQHF	TGCAGTGCTAGAAACTATCGGGGGCGCCAGCCCCAGCATTTT
18	TRBV20-1	TRBD1	many	TRBJ1-6	CSARDPGQGTSYNSPLHF	TGCAGTGCTAGAGATCCCGGACAGGGTACCTCCTATAATTCACCCCTCCACTTT
11	TRBV5-6	.	many	TRBJ1-2	CASSLADGYTF	TGTGCCAGCAGCCTAGCGGATGGCTACACCTTC
16	TRBV4-1	.	.	TRBJ2-1	CASSQGRTDSYNEQFF	TGCGCCAGCAGCCAAGGAAGGACTGATTCCTACAATGAGCAGTTCTTC
13	TRBV12-5	.	many	TRBJ2-7	CASGLGLAYEQYF	TGTGCTAGTGGTTTAGGGTTAGCCTACGAGCAGTACTTC
13	TRBV11-2	.	few	TRBJ2-2	CASSLLLGGELFF	TGTGCCAGCAGCTTATTGTTGGGCGGGGAGCTGTTTTTT
14	TRBV12-3/TRBV12-4	.	many	TRBJ2-3	CASSWVWRTDTQYF	TGTGCCAGCAGCTGGGTTTGGCGCACAGATACGCAGTATTTT
13	TRBV20-1	.	many	TRBJ2-7	CSASSLGGYEQYF	TGCAGTGCATCAAGTCTGGGGGGCTACGAGCAGTACTTC
14	TRBV2	.	many	TRBJ1-1	CASIHSGVNTEAFF	TGTGCCAGCATACATAGCGGGGTGAACACTGAAGCTTTCTTT
18	TRBV28	.	once	TRBJ2-6	CASSSFGQTAIGANVLTF	TGTGCCAGCAGCTCCTTTGGACAGACAGCTATTGGGGCCAACGTCCTGACTTTC
15	TRBV27	.	many	TRBJ1-6	CASSQLSTYNSPLHF	TGTGCCAGCAGCCAGCTTAGTACCTATAATTCACCCCTCCACTTT
17	TRBV5-4	.	.	TRBJ2-3	CASSTPPGGAMTDTQYF	TGTGCCAGCAGCACCCCGCCGGGGGGCGCGATGACAGATACGCAGTATTTT
16	TRBV28	.	many	TRBJ2-1	CASSMYRAGSYNEQFF	TGTGCCAGCAGTATGTACAGGGCTGGGTCCTACAATGAGCAGTTCTTC
16	TRBV29-1	TRBD2	few	TRBJ2-1	CSVDGGSGGPYNEQFF	TGCAGCGTTGATGGGGGAAGCGGGGGACCCTACAATGAGCAGTTCTTC
19	TRBV4-1	TRBD1	few	TRBJ1-4	CASSPRLTNQGAGDEKLFF	TGCGCCAGCAGCCCCAGACTTACGAACCAGGGGGCAGGCGATGAAAAACTGTTTTTT
13	TRBV18	.	many	TRBJ1-1	CASSPTGLIEAFF	TGTGCCAGCTCACCTACAGGTTTAATTGAAGCTTTCTTT
14	TRBV29-1	.	.	TRBJ2-1	CSVEGRVAYNEQFF	TGCAGCGTCGAAGGACGGGTCGCCTACAATGAGCAGTTCTTC
13	TRBV11-2	TRBD1	many	TRBJ2-7	CASSWTGTYEQYF	TGTGCCAGCAGCTGGACAGGGACCTACGAGCAGTACTTC
15	TRBV9	.	few	TRBJ2-1	CASSAPLVSYNEQFF	TGTGCCAGCAGCGCACCACTAGTTTCCTACAATGAGCAGTTCTTC
12	TRBV30	.	many	TRBJ1-2	CAWTPGGYGYTF	TGTGCCTGGACCCCGGGGGGCTATGGCTACACCTTC
15	TRBV7-9	TRBD1	.	TRBJ2-5	CASSSRGQMEETQYF	TGTGCCAGCAGCAGCAGGGGGCAGATGGAAGAGACCCAGTACTTC
16	TRBV6-9	TRBD1	.	TRBJ2-2	CASSYRRTGATGELFF	TGTGCCAGCAGTTACCGCCGGACAGGGGCCACCGGGGAGCTGTTTTTT
16	TRBV6-1	.	once	TRBJ2-2	CASRDPGTPNTGELFF	TGTGCCAGCAGGGACCCCGGGACCCCGAACACCGGGGAGCTGTTTTTT
15	TRBV6-5	TRBD1	many	TRBJ1-2	CASSYGTGGLYGYTF	TGTGCCAGCAGTTACGGGACAGGGGGTCTCTATGGCTACACCTTC
17	TRBV5-1	.	many	TRBJ2-4	CASSSTLQGRDGNIQYF	TGCGCCAGCAGCTCTACGCTACAGGGACGTGACGGAAACATTCAGTACTTC
15	TRBV3-1	TRBD1	.	TRBJ2-1	CASSQGTGGRVEQFF	TGTGCCAGCAGCCAAGGGACAGGGGGTAGGGTTGAGCAGTTCTTC
13	TRBV11-2	.	.	TRBJ1-2	CASSFLQGGGYTF	TGTGCCAGCAGCTTCCTACAGGGAGGTGGCTACACCTTC
15	TRBV5-4	.	.	TRBJ1-1	CASSSWGGADTEAFF	TGTGCCAGCAGCTCTTGGGGGGGGGCGGACACTGAAGCTTTCTTT
15	TRBV30	.	.	TRBJ2-3	CAWSGAWGARDTQYF	TGTGCCTGGAGCGGGGCATGGGGGGCCAGGGATACGCAGTATTTT
13	TRBV28	.	many	TRBJ1-5	CASANRGNQPQHF	TGTGCCAGCGCTAACAGGGGCAATCAGCCCCAGCATTTT
14	TRBV12-3/TRBV12-4	.	few	TRBJ1-4	CASSFGLESEKLFF	TGTGCCAGCAGTTTTGGGTTAGAATCTGAAAAACTGTTTTTT
13	TRBV12-3/TRBV12-4	.	many	TRBJ1-6	CASSRGVNSPLHF	TGTGCCAGCAGTCGGGGAGTTAATTCACCCCTCCACTTT
15	TRBV6-6	TRBD1	many	TRBJ2-1	CASSYPGQGMTEQFF	TGTGCCAGCAGTTATCCGGGACAGGGGATGACTGAGCAGTTCTTC
16	TRBV27	TRBD2	.	TRBJ2-1	CASSLRLAGAYNEQFF	TGTGCCAGCAGTTTACGACTAGCGGGGGCCTACAATGAGCAGTTCTTC
15	TRBV28	TRBD1	many	TRBJ2-7	CASSYIRDSSYEQYF	TGTGCCAGCAGTTATATCCGGGACAGCTCCTACGAGCAGTACTTC